One and the same sample provided the 2 T cell receptor beta chains below, sequenced in a study of cytomegalovirus exposure and HLA in healthy donors (dated by TCRdb to 2016 to 2017). To prepare the library, the immunoSEQ multiplex PCR assay was applied. For the multiplex PCR, a mixture combining 60 forward primers for TCR Vbeta segments and 13 reverse primers for TCR Jbeta segments was used. This immuneACCESS table, as held by TCRdb, lists in-frame sequences with V and J called but not all clones. Of the missing ones, under half trace to an unresolved V gene in checked studies; the others have no known cause. This sample comprises about 170,000 clones, roughly 67% of them detected only once. Approximately 5.4% of the sample is held by the ten biggest clonotypes. Sequencing was done on a sample of PBMCs. All receptors derive from a woman aged 18-29 years in good health and CMV-seropositive.

The chain carries TRBV13 and TRBJ1-6; the match to TRBD1 covers 8 bases. With 5 bases clipped from V and 0 bases from J, the junction kept 9 bases outside the gene matches. This CDR3 region has 18 residues. Germline V gives CDR1 PRHDT, CDR2 FYEKMQ (reference sequence). The CDR3 is CASSSTGGIGSYNSPLHF. CDR3 coding DNA: TGTGCCAGCAGCAGTACAGGGGGGATTGGCTCCTATAATTCACCCCTCCACTTT.

The chain links TRBV7-2 to TRBJ2-5, with 7 positions matching TRBD2. The CDR3 extends over 13 amino acids. V shed 8 bases, J shed 5 bases, and the junction held 8 bases outside the gene matches. Per the germline V gene, CDR1 is SGHTA and CDR2 is FQGNSA. The CDR3 reads CASGEGGPETQYF. The CDR3, as DNA: TGTGCCAGCGGGGAGGGAGGTCCGGAGACCCAGTACTTC.